This T cell receptor (beta chain) was sequenced during a study of immune cell composition in non-small cell lung cancer. Study-wide background: Lung adenocarcinoma or squamous carcinoma made up most tumours. Overall study results and limits: Tumour-reactive clones were not shown to match dominant in vivo tumour clones. Lung squamous cell carcinoma tumours had significantly higher top 10 clone scores and productive clonality than lung adenocarcinoma.

Turning to this clone: Its antigen is undetermined.

This CDR3 is 14 amino acids long. With V trimmed by 3 bases and J by 5 bases, 6 bases remained unmatched. Per germline, CDR1 SGHRS and CDR2 YFSETQ. Generated by immunoSEQ multiplex PCR, the TCRdb table keeps only in-frame clones and is missing some. The data hold 1,500 to 2,000 clones, with roughly 80% observed a single time. This TCR derives from a human donor with non-small cell lung cancer. Material: lung tumor tissue. V usage is TRBV5-1 and J usage is TRBJ2-7; 9 bases agree with TRBD1. The CDR3 spells CASSWGQGIHEQYF. CDR3 bases: TGCGCCAGCAGCTGGGGACAGGGTATCCACGAGCAGTACTTC. The whole variable domain, remainder taken from reference TRBV5-1 and TRBJ2-7, is KAGVTQTPRYLIKTRGQQVTLSCSPISGHRSVSWYQQTPGQGLQFLFEYFSETQRNKGNFPGRFSGRQFSNSRSEMNVSTLELGDSALYLCASSWGQGIHEQYFGPGTRLTVT.